Following are 30 T cell receptor beta chains from one sample sequenced in a study of cytomegalovirus exposure and HLA in healthy donors. Produced via immunoSEQ multiplex PCR; TCRdb's table is partial and in-frame only. The table has roughly 350,000 clones, roughly 90% seen once. Specimen: PBMCs. The origin of the receptors is a young woman in good health and CMV-seronegative.

The chain couples TRBV18 to TRBJ1-4; weak D call: TRBD1 (6 bases). Trimming removed 6 bases at V and 5 bases at J, with 13 bases between. The CDR3 is 14 residues long. The V gene's germline CDR1 is KGHSH and CDR2 LQKENI. The CDR3 DNA reads TGTGCCAGCTCTTCGACAGGACAAAATGAAAAACTGTTTTTT. Translated, it gives CASSSTGQNEKLFF.

The V call is TRBV7-9, the J call TRBJ1-1; perhaps TRBD1 as D (5 bases). The CDR3 loop spans 15 amino acids. V was trimmed by 5 bases and J by 1 base, leaving 14 bases between them. Germline CDR1 reads SEHNR; CDR2 reads FQNEAQ (reference sequence). CDR3 residues: CASSRWGRENTEAFF. DNA for the CDR3: TGTGCCAGCAGCCGTTGGGGCAGGGAGAACACTGAAGCTTTCTTT.

This clone has a single count. The chain couples TRBV9 to TRBJ1-1, with D unresolved. Trimming removed 0 bases from V and 0 bases from J, with 3 bases in between. In germline, CDR1 is SGDLS, CDR2 YYNGEE. The CDR3 runs 13 residues. The CDR3 reads CASSVALNTEAFF. DNA of the CDR3: TGTGCCAGCAGCGTAGCCTTGAACACTGAAGCTTTCTTT.

The rearrangement uses TRBV6-1 and TRBJ2-3, with D perhaps matching TRBD2 (5 bases). Germline V gene sequence: CDR1 MNHNS, CDR2 SASEGT. This CDR3 region has 16 residues. Between the trimmed V and J ends, which lost 6 bases and 0 bases, there was a span of 16 bases. The CDR3 DNA follows: TGTGCCAGCAGCGAACTAGTTTCTTCGAGCACAGATACGCAGTATTTT. Translation gives CASSELVSSSTDTQYF.

The V gene is TRBV9, the J gene TRBJ2-7; possibly TRBD1 for D (5 bases). The germline CDR1 and CDR2 sequences are SGDLS and YYNGEE. The CDR3 extends over 13 amino acids. Trimming shortened V by 7 bases and J by 2 bases, and 13 bases separated the two germline ends. The CDR3, as DNA: TGTGCCAGCTCGAAGGGGTCCCCCTACGAGCAGTACTTC. This translates into CASSKGSPYEQYF. Using reference TRBV9 and TRBJ2-7 for the parts outside the CDR3, the full variable domain is DSGVTQTPKHLITATGQRVTLRCSPRSGDLSVYWYQQSLDQGLQFLIQYYNGEERAKGNILERFSAQQFPDLHSELNLSSLELGDSALYFCASSKGSPYEQYFGPGTRLTVT.

This clone was recorded once. The V gene is TRBV9, the J gene TRBJ2-2, with TRBD1 identical over 9 bases. The CDR3 sequence is 18 residues long. After removal of 0 bases from V and 0 bases from J, the junction contained 6 bases not matched to a gene. Germline V gene sequence: CDR1 SGDLS, CDR2 YYNGEE. The CDR3 sequence: CASSVATDRGPNTGELFF. In nucleotides, the CDR3 is TGTGCCAGCAGCGTAGCTACGGACAGGGGACCGAACACCGGGGAGCTGTTTTTT.

V and J are TRBV5-4 and TRBJ1-2; D remains ambiguous. Germline V gene sequence: CDR1 SGHNT, CDR2 YYREEE (reference sequence). V dropped 2 bases and J dropped 7 bases, with 15 bases sitting between them. The CDR3 consists of 14 residues. CDR3 nucleotides: TGTGCCAGCAGCTTAGATGCTATCTCCCCTGGCTACACCTTC. Translated: CASSLDAISPGYTF.

This clone appeared a few times. The rearrangement uses TRBV4-3 and TRBJ2-6, with 8 nucleotides matching TRBD2. The CDR3 is made up of 18 amino acids. Per germline, CDR1 LGHNA and CDR2 YSLEER. The J segment lost 2 bases and the V segment lost 2 bases, leaving 8 bases of the junction unmatched. CDR3 bases: TGCGCCAGCAGCCAACCACGGGAGGGAGTCCCTGGGGCCAACGTCCTGACTTTC. As protein: CASSQPREGVPGANVLTF.

This sequence joins TRBV5-1 and TRBJ2-1, with D tentatively TRBD2 (7 bases). The germline V and J ends were trimmed by 4 bases and 1 base, with 15 bases remaining between them. Germline CDR1 reads SGHRS; CDR2 reads YFSETQ. CDR3 length: 16 residues. CDR3 in amino acids: CASSTAGAGSYNEQFF. CDR3 bases: TGCGCCAGCAGCACGGCGGGGGCTGGGTCCTACAATGAGCAGTTCTTC.

As DNA, the CDR3 is TGCGCCAGCAGCCAATCCGGGAGTGAGCAGTACTTC. Residues: CASSQSGSEQYF. The chain carries TRBV4-3 and TRBJ2-7; a possible D gene is TRBD2 (6 bases). The CDR3 totals 12 residues. The V gene's germline CDR1 is LGHNA and CDR2 YSLEER. V lost 2 bases to trimming and J lost 7 bases, with 9 bases between them.

The V and J genes are TRBV7-2 and TRBJ2-2, with D unresolved. This CDR3 spans 16 amino acids. Trimming took 5 bases from V and 0 from J, leaving 13 bases between them. Germline CDR1 and CDR2: SGHTA and FQGNSA. CDR3 coding DNA: TGTGCCAGCAGCCCGAACGTAGTATCGAACACCGGGGAGCTGTTTTTT. Its translation: CASSPNVVSNTGELFF.

V is TRBV9 and J is TRBJ2-1, with TRBD2 identical over 8 bases. Germline values: CDR1 SGDLS, CDR2 YYNGEE. The CDR3 sequence is 15 residues long. The V gene end was trimmed by 6 bases and the J gene end by 7 bases; junction bases not matched to a gene: 12. The CDR3 region is CASNERSGSSNEQFF. The CDR3 DNA follows: TGTGCCAGCAATGAGAGGAGCGGGAGTAGTAATGAGCAGTTCTTC.

Here the CDR3 reads CASSSGTAGRYEQFF. The CDR3 coding sequence is TGTGCCAGCAGCTCTGGGACAGCCGGGAGATATGAGCAGTTCTTC. The chain couples TRBV11-1 to TRBJ2-1; maybe TRBD1 (7 bases). This CDR3 spans 15 amino acids. Germline V gene sequence: CDR1 SGHAT, CDR2 FQDESV (reference sequence). V was clipped by 4 bases and J by 8 bases, with 18 bases between them.

The rearrangement links TRBV5-4 to TRBJ2-7; D call uncertain. The germline CDR1 and CDR2 sequences are SGHNT and YYREEE (reference sequence). The V gene lost 4 bases and the J gene lost 0 bases, with 8 bases spanning the gap. This CDR3 has 13 residues. CDR3 in amino acids: CASSPLGSYEQYF. CDR3 coding DNA: TGTGCCAGCAGCCCCCTCGGCTCCTACGAGCAGTACTTC.

This chain joins TRBV27 and TRBJ2-7; 7 bases fit TRBD1. CDR1 is MNHEY, CDR2 SMNVEV, per germline (reference sequence). Trimming at V came to 9 bases and at J to 4 bases, leaving 21 bases not matched to a gene. The CDR3 extends over 17 amino acids. CDR3 protein: CARVPGQNPSGVYEQYF. For the CDR3, the DNA is TGTGCCAGGGTCCCGGGACAGAACCCCTCCGGAGTATACGAGCAGTACTTC.

The V gene is TRBV7-8, the J gene TRBJ2-7; 14 bases are a match to TRBD2. Trimming removed 2 bases from V and 3 bases from J; junction bases left unmatched: 9. The germline gives CDR1 SGHVS, CDR2 FQNEAQ. The CDR3 is made up of 18 amino acids. The CDR3 nucleotides are TGTGCCAGCAGCTTATTTAGGACTAGCGGGAGGAACAGCTACGAGCAGTACTTC. Its protein is CASSLFRTSGRNSYEQYF.

The genes are TRBV5-1 and TRBJ1-1; TRBD1 agrees at 8 bases. Per germline, CDR1 SGHRS and CDR2 YFSETQ. This CDR3 has 15 amino acids. V gave up 4 bases and J gave up 4 bases; unmatched junction bases: 9. The CDR3 here is CASSTLTGVRTEAFF. CDR3 in DNA: TGCGCCAGCAGCACCTTGACAGGGGTTCGCACTGAAGCTTTCTTT.

This rearrangement joins TRBV2 to TRBJ1-1; weak D call: TRBD1 (5 bases). V was shortened by 6 bases and J by 1 base, with 15 bases between the two germline ends. CDR1 is SNHLY, CDR2 FYNNEI, per germline. The CDR3 consists of 15 residues. CDR3 in DNA: TGTGCCAGCAGAGGGGCAGGGCCATCGAACACTGAAGCTTTCTTT. Amino acid sequence: CASRGAGPSNTEAFF. Full variable domain (remainder filled in from reference TRBV2 and TRBJ1-1): EPEVTQTPSHQVTQMGQEVILRCVPISNHLYFYWYRQILGQKVEFLVSFYNNEISEKSEIFDDQFSVERPDGSNFTLKIRSTKLEDSAMYFCASRGAGPSNTEAFFGQGTRLTVV.

A single count supports this clone. The J gene is TRBJ1-5, the V gene TRBV19, with D maybe TRBD1 (5 bases). In germline, CDR1 is LNHDA, CDR2 SQIVND (reference sequence). The CDR3 length is 17 residues. Trimming removed 8 bases at V and 7 bases at J, with 27 bases between. The CDR3 protein is CASLPSFGGAGTQPQHF. The CDR3 DNA reads as TGTGCCAGTCTCCCCTCCTTTGGAGGGGCGGGAACCCAGCCCCAGCATTTT.

The chain uses TRBV7-2 and TRBJ1-1, with TRBD1 as a possible D gene (5 bases). The CDR3 has 15 residues. Germline-derived CDR1 and CDR2 are SGHTA and FQGNSA. The germline V and J ends were trimmed by 4 bases and 1 base, with 13 bases remaining between them. CDR3 nucleotide sequence: TGTGCCAGCAGCTCCCGGGCGGGGACGAACACTGAAGCTTTCTTT. Translated: CASSSRAGTNTEAFF.

This clone appeared once. V gene TRBV19 combines with J gene TRBJ1-1; possibly TRBD1 for D (5 bases). Per the germline V gene, CDR1 is LNHDA and CDR2 is SQIVND (reference sequence). This CDR3 comprises 14 residues. Trimming took 2 bases from V and 6 from J, leaving 13 bases between them. As DNA, the CDR3 is TGTGCCAGTAGTATAACGCCTGGGGCACCTGAAGCTTTCTTT. The encoded protein is CASSITPGAPEAFF. Variable domain in full (rest from reference TRBV19 and TRBJ1-1): DGGITQSPKYLFRKEGQNVTLSCEQNLNHDAMYWYRQDPGQGLRLIYYSQIVNDFQKGDIAEGYSVSREKKESFPLTVTSAQKNPTAFYLCASSITPGAPEAFFGQGTRLTVV.

This clone was recorded only once. The sample contains more than one DNA sequence encoding this CDR3. The chain has TRBV5-1 and TRBJ2-3; 11 bases agree with TRBD2. CDR3 size: 14 residues. The V and J ends lost 0 bases and 6 bases, in that order; junction bases with no gene match: 0. CDR1 and CDR2 (germline): SGHRS, YFSETQ. In nucleotides, the CDR3 is TGCGCCAGCAGCTTGGGGACTAGCGGGGATACGCAGTATTTT. Its protein product is CASSLGTSGDTQYF.

The chain has TRBV15 and TRBJ2-2, with no clear D. The CDR3 is made up of 14 amino acids. Germline V gene data show CDR1 as LNHNV and CDR2 as YYDKDF (reference sequence). V was shortened by 1 base and J by 7 bases, with 10 bases between the two germline ends. CDR3: CATSRVRAGGELFF. In DNA, the CDR3 is TGTGCCACCAGCAGAGTGCGTGCAGGCGGGGAGCTGTTTTTT. Full variable domain (rest looked up from reference TRBV15 and TRBJ2-2): DAMVIQNPRYQVTQFGKPVTLSCSQTLNHNVMYWYQQKSSQAPKLLFHYYDKDFNNEADTPDNFQSRRPNTSFCFLDIRSPGLGDTAMYLCATSRVRAGGELFFGEGSRLTVL.

The chain joins TRBV27 to TRBJ2-7; 8 positions agree with TRBD1. With 5 bases clipped from V and 0 bases from J, the junction kept 6 bases outside the gene matches. CDR3 size: 15 residues. The germline CDR1 and CDR2 sequences are MNHEY and SMNVEV (reference sequence). The DNA of the CDR3 is TGTGCCAGCAGTCCCGGGACAGGAAGCTCCTACGAGCAGTACTTC. This encodes CASSPGTGSSYEQYF.

The V call is TRBV7-2, the J call TRBJ1-1; D ambiguous. The CDR3 is 14 amino acids. The germline V and J ends were trimmed by 6 bases and 1 base, with 12 bases remaining between them. The germline V gene has CDR1 SGHTA and CDR2 FQGNSA. The chain's CDR3 is CASSQYFRNTEAFF. Written as DNA, the CDR3 is TGTGCCAGCAGTCAATACTTTCGGAACACTGAAGCTTTCTTT.

This clone was counted once. The chain joins TRBV9 to TRBJ2-7; 11 nucleotides line up with TRBD2. In germline, CDR1 is SGDLS, CDR2 YYNGEE. There are 14 residues in the CDR3. The ends lost 0 bases at V and 6 bases at J; junction bases unmatched: 2. The CDR3 DNA reads TGTGCCAGCAGCGTAGAACTAGCGGGAGCCGAGCAGTACTTC. Translating gives CASSVELAGAEQYF.

This rearrangement joins TRBV27 to TRBJ1-2; D gene ambiguous. The germline V and J ends were trimmed by 4 bases and 1 base, with 16 bases remaining between them. The CDR3 runs 16 residues. Germline assignment: CDR1 MNHEY and CDR2 SMNVEV (reference sequence). CDR3 residues: CASSSDGDYFNYGYTF. CDR3 coding DNA: TGTGCCAGCAGTTCGGACGGAGACTATTTTAACTATGGCTACACCTTC.

V and J are TRBV19 and TRBJ2-3, with D unresolved. V lost 4 bases to trimming and J lost 1 base, with 6 bases between them. The germline CDR1 and CDR2 sequences are LNHDA and SQIVND (reference sequence). The CDR3 extends over 13 amino acids. CDR3 in DNA: TGTGCCAGTAGTACCCTACGCACAGATACGCAGTATTTT. This codes for CASSTLRTDTQYF.

This clone was seen only a few times. The chain joins TRBV29-1 to TRBJ1-1; tentatively, D is TRBD1 (5 bases). Trimming removed 6 bases at V and 6 bases at J, with 14 bases between. This CDR3 has 12 amino acids. In germline, CDR1 is SQVTM, CDR2 ANQGSEA. The CDR3 nucleotides read TGCAGCGTACGGACCAGGGTGGCTGAAGCTTTCTTT. Its protein product is CSVRTRVAEAFF.

This chain joins TRBV4-1 and TRBJ2-7, with TRBD2 identical over 9 bases. V trimming: 3 bases; J trimming: 4 bases; junction bases outside the gene matches: 10. Germline V gene data show CDR1 as MGHRA and CDR2 as YSYEKL. The CDR3 is 16 amino acids. CDR3 sequence reads: CASSQRLGLADYEQYF. The CDR3, as DNA: TGCGCCAGCAGCCAGCGGTTGGGACTAGCAGATTACGAGCAGTACTTC.